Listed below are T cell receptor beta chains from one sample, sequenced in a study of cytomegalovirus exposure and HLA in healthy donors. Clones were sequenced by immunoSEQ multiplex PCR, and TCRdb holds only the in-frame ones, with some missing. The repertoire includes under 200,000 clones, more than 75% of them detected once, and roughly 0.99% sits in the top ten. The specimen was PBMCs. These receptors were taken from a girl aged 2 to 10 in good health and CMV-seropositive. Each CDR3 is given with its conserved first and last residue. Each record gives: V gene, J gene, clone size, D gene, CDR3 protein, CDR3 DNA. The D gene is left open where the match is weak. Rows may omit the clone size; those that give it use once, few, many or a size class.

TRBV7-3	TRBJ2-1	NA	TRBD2	CASSLRSGRNGEQFF	TGTGCCAGCAGCTTGCGTAGCGGGAGGAACGGTGAGCAGTTCTTC
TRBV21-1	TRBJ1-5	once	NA	CATEVPNQPQHF	TGTGCCACCGAGGTACCCAATCAGCCCCAGCATTTT
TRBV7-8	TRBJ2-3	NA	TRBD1	CASSPSPGQGKDTQYF	TGTGCCAGCAGCCCGAGTCCGGGACAGGGTAAAGATACGCAGTATTTT
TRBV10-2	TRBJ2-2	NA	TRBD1	CASSDRSRDRDYAGELFF	TGCGCCAGCAGTGATCGGAGCCGAGACAGGGATTATGCCGGGGAGCTGTTTTTT
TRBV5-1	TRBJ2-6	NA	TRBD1	CASSPGQGSGANVLTF	TGCGCCAGCAGCCCGGGACAGGGTTCTGGGGCCAACGTCCTGACTTTC
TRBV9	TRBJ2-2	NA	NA	CASSARDNTGELFF	TGTGCCAGCAGCGCCCGGGATAATACCGGGGAGCTGTTTTTT
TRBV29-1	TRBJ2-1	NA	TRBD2	CSVEGLAGAIEQFF	TGCAGCGTTGAAGGCCTAGCGGGAGCGATTGAGCAGTTCTTC
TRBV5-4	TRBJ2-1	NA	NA	CASSLGRTIFDEQFF	TGTGCCAGCAGCTTGGGCCGGACTATTTTTGATGAGCAGTTCTTC
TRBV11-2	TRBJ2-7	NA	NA	CASSLYPTYEQYF	TGTGCCAGCAGCTTATACCCTACCTACGAGCAGTACTTC
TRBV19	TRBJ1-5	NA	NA	CASSIPYSNQPQHF	TGTGCCAGTAGTATTCCCTATAGCAATCAGCCCCAGCATTTT
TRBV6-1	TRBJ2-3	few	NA	CASRVGAGTDTQYF	TGTGCCAGCAGGGTGGGGGCGGGCACAGATACGCAGTATTTT
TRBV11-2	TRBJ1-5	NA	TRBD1	CASSIMVGTGVQPQHF	TGTGCCAGCAGCATTATGGTGGGGACAGGGGTCCAGCCCCAGCATTTT
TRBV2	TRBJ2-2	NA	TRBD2	CASRLAGANTGELFF	TGTGCCAGCAGACTAGCGGGAGCGAACACCGGGGAGCTGTTTTTT
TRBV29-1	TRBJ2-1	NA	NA	CSVEVLASGYEQFF	TGCAGCGTTGAAGTACTAGCATCGGGATATGAGCAGTTCTTC
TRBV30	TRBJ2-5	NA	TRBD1	CAWTTGGSMETQYF	TGTGCCTGGACCACAGGGGGTTCTATGGAGACCCAGTACTTC
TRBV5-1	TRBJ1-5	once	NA	CASSLSSNQPQHF	TGCGCCAGCAGCTTGTCGAGCAATCAGCCCCAGCATTTT
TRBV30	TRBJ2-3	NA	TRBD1	CAWSDGQGFTDTQYF	TGTGCCTGGAGCGACGGACAGGGATTCACAGATACGCAGTATTTT
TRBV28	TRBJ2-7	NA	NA	CASSLAFLDYEQYF	TGTGCCAGCAGTTTAGCGTTCCTTGACTACGAGCAGTACTTC
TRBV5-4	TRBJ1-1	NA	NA	CASSLETMNTEAFF	TGTGCCAGCAGTCTAGAAACAATGAACACTGAAGCTTTCTTT
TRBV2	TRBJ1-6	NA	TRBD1	CASKGQRNHPLHF	TGTGCCAGCAAGGGACAGAGGAACCACCCCCTCCACTTT
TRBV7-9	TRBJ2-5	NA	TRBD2	CAASKSTSGREQYF	TGTGCCGCATCCAAGTCGACTAGCGGGAGGGAGCAGTACTTC
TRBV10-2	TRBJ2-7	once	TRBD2	CASSVGLAVLYEQYF	TGCGCCAGCAGTGTTGGGCTAGCGGTACTCTACGAGCAGTACTTC
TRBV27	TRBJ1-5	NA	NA	CASSFGPRGFGNGNQPQHF	TGTGCCAGCAGTTTCGGACCGCGGGGCTTCGGTAATGGCAATCAGCCCCAGCATTTT
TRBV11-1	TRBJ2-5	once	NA	CASSFALVETQYF	TGTGCCAGCAGCTTCGCACTGGTGGAGACCCAGTACTTC
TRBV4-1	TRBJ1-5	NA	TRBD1	CASSQDRGLGPQHF	TGCGCCAGCAGCCAAGACAGGGGGTTGGGGCCCCAGCATTTT
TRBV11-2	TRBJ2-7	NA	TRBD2	CASSSLAGRTYEQYF	TGTGCCAGCAGCTCACTAGCGGGAAGGACCTACGAGCAGTACTTC
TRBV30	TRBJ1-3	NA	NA	CAWRNPSSGNTIYF	TGTGCCTGGAGAAATCCGAGCTCTGGAAACACCATATATTTT
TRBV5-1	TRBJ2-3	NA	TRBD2	CASSLVGGLAGEDTQYF	TGCGCCAGCAGCTTGGTGGGGGGTCTAGCGGGAGAAGATACGCAGTATTTT
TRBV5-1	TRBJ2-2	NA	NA	CASSFPTGRAGELFF	TGCGCCAGCAGCTTCCCGACAGGAAGGGCCGGGGAGCTGTTTTTT
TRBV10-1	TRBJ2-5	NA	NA	CASSDEPVQETQYF	TGCGCCAGCAGTGATGAACCGGTCCAAGAGACCCAGTACTTC
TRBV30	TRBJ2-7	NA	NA	CAWSVSLALGEQYF	TGTGCCTGGAGTGTATCTCTAGCGTTGGGGGAGCAGTACTTC
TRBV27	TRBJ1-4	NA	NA	CASSPGTRNEKLFF	TGTGCCAGCAGCCCCGGGACACGTAATGAAAAACTGTTTTTT
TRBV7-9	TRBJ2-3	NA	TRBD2	CASSSLAGVLDTQYF	TGTGCCAGCAGCTCCCTAGCGGGAGTCTTGGATACGCAGTATTTT
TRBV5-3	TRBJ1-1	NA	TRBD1	CARSLVDRENTEAFF	TGTGCCAGAAGCTTGGTAGACAGGGAGAACACTGAAGCTTTCTTT
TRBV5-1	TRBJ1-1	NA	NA	CASSLGDENTEAFF	TGCGCCAGCAGCTTGGGAGATGAGAACACTGAAGCTTTCTTT
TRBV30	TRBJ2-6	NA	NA	CAWLSGGANVLTF	TGTGCCTGGTTGTCGGGTGGGGCCAACGTCCTGACTTTC
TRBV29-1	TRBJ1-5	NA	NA	CSVVSGFDQPQHF	TGCAGCGTTGTGTCAGGGTTTGATCAGCCCCAGCATTTT
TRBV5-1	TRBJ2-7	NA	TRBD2	CASSFLAGGSYEQYF	TGCGCCAGCAGCTTCCTAGCGGGAGGGTCCTACGAGCAGTACTTC
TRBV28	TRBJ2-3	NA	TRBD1	CASSLNPSTGGWTDTQYF	TGTGCCAGCAGTTTAAACCCGTCGACAGGGGGATGGACAGATACGCAGTATTTT
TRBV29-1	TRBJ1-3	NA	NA	CSVRQVSGGNTIYF	TGCAGCGTCCGACAGGTTTCGGGGGGAAACACCATATATTTT
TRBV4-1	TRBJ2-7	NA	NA	CASSHKEGAVSYEQYF	TGCGCCAGCAGCCATAAGGAGGGGGCCGTCTCCTACGAGCAGTACTTC
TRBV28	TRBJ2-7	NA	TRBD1	CASSSGTVESYEQYF	TGTGCCAGCAGTTCCGGGACAGTCGAATCCTACGAGCAGTACTTC
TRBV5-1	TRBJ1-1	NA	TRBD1	CASSPLDRDTEAFF	TGCGCCAGCTCTCCTTTGGACAGGGATACCGAAGCTTTCTTT
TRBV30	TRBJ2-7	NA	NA	CAWSGTIRDEQYF	TGTGCCTGGAGTGGGACTATTAGGGACGAGCAGTACTTC
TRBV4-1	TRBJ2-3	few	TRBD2	CASSPSAREVTDTQYF	TGCGCCAGCAGCCCCTCGGCGCGGGAGGTCACAGATACGCAGTATTTT
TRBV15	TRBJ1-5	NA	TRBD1	CATSREPGQGVYSNQPQHF	TGTGCCACCAGCAGAGAACCGGGACAGGGGGTCTATAGCAATCAGCCCCAGCATTTT
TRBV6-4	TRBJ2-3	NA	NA	CASSAGGQDTDTQYF	TGTGCCAGCAGTGCAGGAGGGCAAGACACAGATACGCAGTATTTT
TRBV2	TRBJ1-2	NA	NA	CASRYGYTF	TGTGCCAGCCGCTATGGCTACACCTTC
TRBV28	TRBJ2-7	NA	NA	CASYTLGGPRPYEQYF	TGTGCCAGCTATACCCTGGGGGGTCCGCGACCCTACGAGCAGTACTTC
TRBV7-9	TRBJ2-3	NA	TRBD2	CASSSTREGTDTQYF	TGTGCCAGCAGCTCAACCCGGGAGGGGACAGATACGCAGTATTTT
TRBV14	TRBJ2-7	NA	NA	CASSQDLQGPPHEQYF	TGTGCCAGCAGCCAAGATTTGCAGGGGCCCCCCCACGAGCAGTACTTC
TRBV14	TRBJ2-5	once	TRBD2	CASSQVAGEGETQYF	TGTGCCAGCAGCCAGGTAGCGGGAGAGGGTGAGACCCAGTACTTC
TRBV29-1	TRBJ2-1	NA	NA	CSVDRYNEQFF	TGCAGCGTTGACAGATACAATGAGCAGTTCTTC
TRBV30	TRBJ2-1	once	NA	CAWSIRGNEQFF	TGTGCCTGGAGTATCCGGGGGAATGAGCAGTTCTTC